These 20 T cell receptor beta chains were all obtained from the same sample, sequenced in a study of early T cells in non-severe SARS-CoV-2 infection. TCRdb redid the calling of the 5' RACE reads with MiXCR, one entry per CDR3 protein. This table holds some 67,000 distinct CDR3 sequences, around 13% found once. The material sequenced was whole blood. The receptors here all came from an adult who was a healthcare worker with PCR-confirmed SARS-CoV-2 infection or an uninfected control (not recorded which).

This clonotype turned up a few times. V and J are TRBV6-1 and TRBJ2-5, with a tentative D call TRBD1 (7 bases). CDR1 and CDR2 (germline): MNHNS, SASEGT. The CDR3 is 15 residues long. Trimming pared 8 bases from V and 1 base from J, leaving 17 bases between. The CDR3 reads CASGRRGVAQETQYF. The CDR3 nucleotides read TGTGCCAGCGGCCGCAGGGGGGTGGCCCAAGAGACCCAGTACTTC.

The CDR3, as DNA: TGTGCCAGCAGTGCGCCCGGGGCCCTCAATTCACCCCTCCACTTT. Translation gives CASSAPGALNSPLHF. V gene TRBV28 combines with J gene TRBJ1-6; TRBD1 is a possible D gene (5 bases). The V end was cut by 5 bases, the J end by 7 bases, with 15 bases between. The CDR3 loop spans 15 amino acids. Looked up from germline, CDR1 is MDHEN and CDR2 is SYDVKM.

This clonotype appeared a single time. The rearrangement uses TRBV7-6 and TRBJ1-2, with 9 bases aligning to TRBD1. The V segment lost 5 bases and the J segment 6 bases; nucleotides outside the gene matches: 10. CDR3 length equals 15 residues. Germline loops: CDR1 SGHVS, CDR2 FNYEAQ. This CDR3 reads CASSPRGQGMDGYTF. CDR3 coding DNA: TGTGCCAGCAGCCCACGGGGACAGGGAATGGATGGCTACACCTTC.

This clonotype was seen ten or more times. The chain combines TRBV5-1 with TRBJ2-5; maybe TRBD1 (6 bases). Germline assignment: CDR1 SGHRS and CDR2 YFSETQ. The CDR3 totals 14 residues. Trimming stripped 2 bases from V and 4 bases from J, with 12 bases between. The CDR3 sequence: CASSLQGQAETQYF. The CDR3 region has the DNA TGCGCCAGCAGCTTACAGGGTCAGGCAGAGACCCAGTACTTC.

The rearrangement joins TRBV28 to TRBJ2-7; TRBD1 agrees at 7 bases. The CDR3 extends over 14 amino acids. Germline lookup yields CDR1 MDHEN and CDR2 SYDVKM. V lost 3 bases to trimming and J lost 2 bases; unmatched junction nucleotides: 4. This CDR3 reads CASSLRQGTYEQYF. CDR3 DNA: TGTGCCAGCAGTTTGAGACAGGGCACCTACGAGCAGTACTTC.

This clonotype was counted a few times. The V and J genes are TRBV11-2 and TRBJ1-2, with D tentatively TRBD1 (6 bases). V was trimmed by 3 bases and J by 3 bases, leaving 8 bases between them. Germline CDR1 and CDR2: SGHAT and FQNNGV. This CDR3 contains 13 residues. The DNA for the CDR3 is TGTGCCAGCAGCTTTGAGGGGGACTATGGCTACACCTTC. Encoded protein: CASSFEGDYGYTF.

This clonotype came up a few times. The V gene is TRBV15, the J gene TRBJ1-1; 9 bases line up with TRBD1. Germline V CDR1 and CDR2: LNHNV, YYDKDF (reference sequence). The CDR3 runs to 15 residues. V shed 5 bases and J 1 base; nucleotides not matched to a gene: 5. DNA for the CDR3: TGTGCCACCAGCCCCGGGACAGGGAAGAACACTGAAGCTTTCTTT. Amino acids: CATSPGTGKNTEAFF.

The V and J genes are TRBV7-2 and TRBJ1-2; no clear D gene. The CDR3 has 13 residues. CDR1 and CDR2 (germline): SGHTA, FQGNSA. V lost 6 bases, J lost 10 bases, and 18 bases lay in between. CDR3 amino acids: CASSPLFGPAYTF. In DNA form, the CDR3 reads TGTGCCAGCAGTCCACTTTTTGGTCCAGCCTACACCTTC.

This clonotype was seen at least ten times. The CDR3 DNA reads TGTGCCAGCAGTTTCGGGGGGACAGGGGCAGGTGAGACCCAGTACTTC. This codes for CASSFGGTGAGETQYF. The chain joins TRBV12-3 or TRBV12-4 to TRBJ2-5; 10 bases are a match to TRBD1. V trimming: 3 bases; J trimming: 5 bases; junction bases outside the gene matches: 9. The CDR3 consists of 16 residues.

The J gene is TRBJ2-3, the V gene TRBV19; 9 bases map to TRBD2. The CDR3 length is 14 residues. The junction had 4 bases not matched to a gene; V was cut back by 3 bases and J by 6 bases. CDR1 is LNHDA, CDR2 SQIVND, per germline (reference sequence). CDR3 bases: TGTGCCAGTAGTATGAGCGGGGGGTCGGATACGCAGTATTTT. Translation gives CASSMSGGSDTQYF. The complete variable domain, with remaining parts taken from reference TRBV19 and TRBJ2-3, reads DGGITQSPKYLFRKEGQNVTLSCEQNLNHDAMYWYRQDPGQGLRLIYYSQIVNDFQKGDIAEGYSVSREKKESFPLTVTSAQKNPTAFYLCASSMSGGSDTQYFGPGTRLTVL.

The CDR3 nucleotides read TGTGCCAGCACCACTGGCACAGGGGTGGAGACCCAGTACTTC. Translated: CASTTGTGVETQYF. This chain joins TRBV11-2 and TRBJ2-5, with TRBD1 matching 7 bases. This CDR3 is built from 14 residues. The trim removed 7 bases at V and 5 bases at J, leaving 10 bases unmatched. Germline V gene sequence: CDR1 SGHAT, CDR2 FQNNGV.

Details on this clonotype: One end of the junction varies from germline; a read error may be responsible. The chain employs TRBV2 and TRBJ1-2; D gene ambiguous. This CDR3 has 12 residues. In germline, CDR1 is SNHLY, CDR2 FYNNEI. CDR3 sequence: CASSERHRGYTF. CDR3 in DNA: TGTGCTAGCAGTGAACGGCATCGGGGCTACACCTTC.

The chain links TRBV29-1 to TRBJ1-2; D not resolved. CDR1 is SQVTM, CDR2 ANQGSEA, per germline. This CDR3 region has 13 residues. Trimming took 7 bases from V and 2 from J, leaving 14 bases between them. The CDR3 bases are TGCAGCGCCGGGGAAGGGAAGAACTATGGCTACACCTTC. It is translated as CSAGEGKNYGYTF.

This clonotype was counted ten times or more. V gene TRBV19 combines with J gene TRBJ1-4; 10 positions agree with TRBD1. The CDR3 has 16 amino acids. CDR1 is LNHDA and CDR2 is SQIVND in the germline V gene (reference sequence). Germline trimming cut 6 bases from V and 0 bases from J; bases unmatched to any gene: 4. CDR3 loop: CASSTGQGTTNEKLFF. In DNA, the CDR3 is TGTGCCAGTAGCACGGGACAGGGGACAACTAATGAAAAACTGTTTTTT. Drawing the rest from reference TRBV19 and TRBJ1-4, the complete variable domain is DGGITQSPKYLFRKEGQNVTLSCEQNLNHDAMYWYRQDPGQGLRLIYYSQIVNDFQKGDIAEGYSVSREKKESFPLTVTSAQKNPTAFYLCASSTGQGTTNEKLFFGSGTQLSVL.

Turning to this clonotype: This may come from a read error, since a much larger clone is one base off. The chain joins TRBV20-1 to TRBJ2-7; 9 nucleotides line up with TRBD1. The CDR3 is made up of 12 amino acids. Germline-derived CDR1 and CDR2 are DFQATT and SNEGSKA (reference sequence). V lost 6 bases, J lost 3 bases, and 3 bases stayed unmatched. DNA of the CDR3: TGCAGTGCCATGGACAGGGGCTACGAGCAGTACTTC. This gives the protein CSAMDRGYEQYF.

This clonotype came up a few times. The chain links TRBV5-6 to TRBJ2-7; D is possibly TRBD1 (5 bases). V was shortened by 4 bases and J by 0 bases, with 11 bases between the two germline ends. CDR1 SGHDT and CDR2 YYEEEE come from the germline V gene. The CDR3 sequence is 14 residues long. The CDR3 DNA is TGTGCCAGCAGCCGACAGTCCAGCTCCTACGAGCAGTACTTC. Encoded protein: CASSRQSSSYEQYF.

This clonotype was picked up a small number of times. The chain employs TRBV3-1 and TRBJ2-7; D possibly corresponds to TRBD1 (6 bases). Germline lookup yields CDR1 LGHDT and CDR2 YNNKEL (reference sequence). The CDR3 is 13 residues long. Trimming removed 4 bases from V and 4 bases from J, with 11 bases in between. The CDR3 region is CASSPSGQYEQYF. In DNA form, the CDR3 reads TGTGCCAGCAGCCCAAGTGGACAGTACGAGCAGTACTTC.

This clonotype occurred a few times. The V gene is TRBV7-8, the J gene TRBJ2-7; D gene unclear. This CDR3 spans 15 amino acids. CDR1 and CDR2 (germline): SGHVS, FQNEAQ. The V gene lost 0 bases and the J gene lost 4 bases, with 13 bases spanning the gap. CDR3 amino acids: CASSLAPRGPYEQYF. DNA for the CDR3: TGTGCCAGCAGCTTAGCGCCCCGAGGACCTTACGAGCAGTACTTC.

This clonotype is classed as large (0.1 to 1%). The rearrangement links TRBV10-3 to TRBJ2-3; D gene unclear. V was clipped by 3 bases and J by 4 bases, with 14 bases between them. The CDR3 is made up of 15 amino acids. In germline, CDR1 is ENHRY, CDR2 SYGVKD. The CDR3 bases are TGTGCCATCAGTGATAACCTTCGTCGACCAGATACGCAGTATTTT. This encodes CAISDNLRRPDTQYF.

This rearrangement joins TRBV2 to TRBJ1-1; no definite D call. This CDR3 region has 14 residues. From germline, CDR1 is SNHLY and CDR2 FYNNEI. With 4 bases removed from V and 5 bases from J, the gap between germline ends came to 14 bases. The CDR3 DNA reads as TGTGCCAGCAGTGTTGGGGTTCGCAAGACTGAAGCTTTCTTT. It codes for CASSVGVRKTEAFF.